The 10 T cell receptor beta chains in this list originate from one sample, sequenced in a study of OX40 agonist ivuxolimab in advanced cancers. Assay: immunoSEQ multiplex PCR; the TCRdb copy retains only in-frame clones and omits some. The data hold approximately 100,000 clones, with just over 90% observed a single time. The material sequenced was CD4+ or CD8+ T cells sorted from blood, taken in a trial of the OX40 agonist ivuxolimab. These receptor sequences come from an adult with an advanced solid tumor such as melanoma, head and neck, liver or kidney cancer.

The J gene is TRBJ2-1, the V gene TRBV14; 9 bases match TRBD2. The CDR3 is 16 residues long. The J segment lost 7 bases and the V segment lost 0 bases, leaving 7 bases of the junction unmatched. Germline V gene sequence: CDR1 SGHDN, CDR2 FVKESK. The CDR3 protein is CASSQDRTSARNEQFF. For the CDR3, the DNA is TGTGCCAGCAGCCAAGATCGGACTAGCGCCCGTAATGAGCAGTTCTTC.

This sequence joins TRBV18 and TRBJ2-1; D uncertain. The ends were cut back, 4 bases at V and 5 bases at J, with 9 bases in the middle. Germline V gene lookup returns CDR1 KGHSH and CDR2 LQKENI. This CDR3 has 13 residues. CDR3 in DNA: TGTGCCAGCTCACGGCTCGCGGACAATGAGCAGTTCTTC. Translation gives CASSRLADNEQFF.

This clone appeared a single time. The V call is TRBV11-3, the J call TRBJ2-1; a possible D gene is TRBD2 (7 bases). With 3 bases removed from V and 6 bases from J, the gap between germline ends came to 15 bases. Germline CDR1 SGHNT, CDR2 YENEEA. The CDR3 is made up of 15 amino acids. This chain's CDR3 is CASSLGGGGPNEQFF. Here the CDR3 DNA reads TGTGCCAGCAGCTTGGGAGGGGGAGGGCCCAATGAGCAGTTCTTC.

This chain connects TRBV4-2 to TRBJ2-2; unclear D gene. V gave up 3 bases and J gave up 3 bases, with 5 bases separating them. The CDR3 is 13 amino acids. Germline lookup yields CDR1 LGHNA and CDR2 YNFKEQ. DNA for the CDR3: TGTGCCAGCAGCCACGCTGACACCGGGGAGCTGTTTTTT. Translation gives CASSHADTGELFF.

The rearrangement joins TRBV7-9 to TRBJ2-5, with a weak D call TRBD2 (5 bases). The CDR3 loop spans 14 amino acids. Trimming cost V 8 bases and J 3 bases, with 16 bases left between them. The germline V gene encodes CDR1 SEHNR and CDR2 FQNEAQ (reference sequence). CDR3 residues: CASSRGNTKETQYF. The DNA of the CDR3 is TGTGCCAGCTCCCGGGGAAATACCAAAGAGACCCAGTACTTC.

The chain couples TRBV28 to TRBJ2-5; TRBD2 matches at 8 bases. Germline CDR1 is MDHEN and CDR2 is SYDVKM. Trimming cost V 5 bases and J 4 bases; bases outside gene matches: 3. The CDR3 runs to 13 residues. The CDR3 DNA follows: TGTGCCAGCAGTAGGGGGACTAGAGAGACCCAGTACTTC. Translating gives CASSRGTRETQYF.

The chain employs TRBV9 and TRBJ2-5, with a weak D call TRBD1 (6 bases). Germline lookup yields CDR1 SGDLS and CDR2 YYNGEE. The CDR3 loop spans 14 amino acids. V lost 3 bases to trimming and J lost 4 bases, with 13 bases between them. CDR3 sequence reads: CASSGGGRGETQYF. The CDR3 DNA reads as TGTGCCAGCAGCGGAGGGGGAAGAGGAGAGACCCAGTACTTC.

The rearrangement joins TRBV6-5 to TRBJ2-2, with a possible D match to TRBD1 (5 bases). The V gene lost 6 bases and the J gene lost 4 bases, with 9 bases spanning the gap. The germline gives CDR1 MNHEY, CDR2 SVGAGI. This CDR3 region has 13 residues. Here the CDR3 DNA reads TGTGCCAGCAGAGCTAGGGGCACCGGGGAGCTGTTTTTT. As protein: CASRARGTGELFF.

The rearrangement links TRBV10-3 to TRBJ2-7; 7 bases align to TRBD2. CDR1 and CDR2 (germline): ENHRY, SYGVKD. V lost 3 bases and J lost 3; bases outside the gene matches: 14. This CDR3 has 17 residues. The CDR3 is CAISDGGRSPGGYEQYF. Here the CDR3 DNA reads TGTGCCATCAGTGATGGGGGGAGGTCCCCGGGAGGCTACGAGCAGTACTTC.

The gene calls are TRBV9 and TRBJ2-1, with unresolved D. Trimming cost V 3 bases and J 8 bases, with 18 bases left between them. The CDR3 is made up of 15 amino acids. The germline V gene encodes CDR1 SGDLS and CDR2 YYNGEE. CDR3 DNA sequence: TGTGCCAGCAGCGCCCAGCCGGCCTTGGGCTATGAGCAGTTCTTC. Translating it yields CASSAQPALGYEQFF.